These 7 T cell receptor beta chains originate from one sample sequenced in a study of human CD8 memory T cell subsets. Generation of TCR beta libraries used UMI-labeled 5' RACE. For each CDR3 protein, TCRdb gives one entry from its re-call of the 5' RACE reads, without DNA. This table holds some 4,100 distinct CDR3 sequences. The source material was CD8+ effector memory T cells (TEM) sorted from PBMCs. Subset here: effector memory CD8 T cells, CCR7- CD45RO+ CD95+. These receptors all come from a human donor in good health.

The gene calls are TRBV27 and TRBJ2-6. Germline CDR1 reads MNHEY; CDR2 reads SMNVEV (reference sequence). The CDR3 is 17 amino acids. The CDR3 region is CASSLSGLLAGANVLTF.

This clonotype ranks as medium-sized in terms of frequency. This chain joins TRBV15 and TRBJ2-7; without DNA, the TCRdb call of TRBD1 cannot be checked. Looked up from germline, CDR1 is LNHNV and CDR2 is YYDKDF (reference sequence). The CDR3 is 13 amino acids. The CDR3 protein is CATSKGQGNEQYF.

This chain uses TRBV29-1 with TRBJ1-1; TCRdb picks TRBD1, but there is no DNA to check that call. Germline lookup yields CDR1 SQVTM and CDR2 ANQGSEA. The CDR3 has 18 residues. The chain's CDR3 is CSVPKPQGTSPSNTEAFF.

The chain is built from TRBV5-1 and TRBJ1-1; the D call of TRBD1 rests on TCRdb alone, since no DNA is present to check it. Germline V gene lookup returns CDR1 SGHRS and CDR2 YFSETQ. The CDR3 covers 14 residues. The CDR3 region is CASSLGARGTEAFF.

This clonotype shows up as large (0.1 to 1%) by frequency. The chain is built from TRBV20-1 and TRBJ2-7; TCRdb indicates TRBD1, and absent DNA this call remains unverified. The CDR3 spans 14 residues. Looked up from germline, CDR1 is DFQATT and CDR2 is SNEGSKA (reference sequence). CDR3 protein: CSARGQGVGYEQYF.

J is TRBJ2-1 and V is TRBV7-2. This CDR3 comprises 13 residues. Germline V gene data show CDR1 as SGHTA and CDR2 as FQGNSA. The CDR3 sequence: CASSFGAIREQFF.

Judged by frequency, this clonotype is medium-sized. The genes are TRBV7-9 and TRBJ2-1; TCRdb indicates TRBD2, and absent DNA this call remains unverified. The CDR3 sequence is 17 residues long. The germline CDR1 and CDR2 sequences are SEHNR and FQNEAQ (reference sequence). CDR3 loop: CASSPTRLAGGRNEQFF.